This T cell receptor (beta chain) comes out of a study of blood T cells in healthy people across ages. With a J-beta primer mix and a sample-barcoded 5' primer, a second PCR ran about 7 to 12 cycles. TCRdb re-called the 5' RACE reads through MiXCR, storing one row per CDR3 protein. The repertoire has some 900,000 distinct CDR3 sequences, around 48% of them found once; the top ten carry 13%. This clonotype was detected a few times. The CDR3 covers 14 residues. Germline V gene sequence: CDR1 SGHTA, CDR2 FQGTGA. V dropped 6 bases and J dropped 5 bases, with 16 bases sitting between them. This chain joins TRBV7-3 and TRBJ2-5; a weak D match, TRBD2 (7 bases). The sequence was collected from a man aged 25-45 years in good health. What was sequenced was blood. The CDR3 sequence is CASSKRGGHETQYF. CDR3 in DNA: TGTGCCAGCAGTAAGAGGGGGGGCCACGAGACCCAGTACTTC.